This TCR beta chain originates from a study of CD8+ T cells in alopecia areata. Extracted RNA was reverse transcribed, and the resulting cDNA served as sequencing template. Clones were read by immunoSEQ multiplex PCR, and TCRdb kept only the in-frame ones, dropping some. Among about 190,000 clones, over 60% were seen once, and the ten largest hold more than 3.5%. As concerns this clone: No antigen is known for it.

Overall study findings and caveats: Mouse data revealed clearer TCR sharing than patient data did, a gap possibly tied to HLA.

Indicated treatment: oral pan-JAK inhibitor, 5-10 mg twice daily. The specimen was CD4+ T cells sorted from blood, collected at week 4, from a patient treated with tofacitinib. The TCR comes from a human donor with alopecia areata.

The DNA for the CDR3 is TGCAGCGTTGTGTCAGCGGGGGGTATTGATGAGCAGTTCTTC. Protein sequence: CSVVSAGGIDEQFF. This chain links TRBV29-1 with TRBJ2-1, with 9 bases aligning to TRBD2. Per germline, CDR1 SQVTM and CDR2 ANQGSEA. V lost 4 bases and J lost 8; bases outside the gene matches: 9. The CDR3 sequence is 14 residues long.